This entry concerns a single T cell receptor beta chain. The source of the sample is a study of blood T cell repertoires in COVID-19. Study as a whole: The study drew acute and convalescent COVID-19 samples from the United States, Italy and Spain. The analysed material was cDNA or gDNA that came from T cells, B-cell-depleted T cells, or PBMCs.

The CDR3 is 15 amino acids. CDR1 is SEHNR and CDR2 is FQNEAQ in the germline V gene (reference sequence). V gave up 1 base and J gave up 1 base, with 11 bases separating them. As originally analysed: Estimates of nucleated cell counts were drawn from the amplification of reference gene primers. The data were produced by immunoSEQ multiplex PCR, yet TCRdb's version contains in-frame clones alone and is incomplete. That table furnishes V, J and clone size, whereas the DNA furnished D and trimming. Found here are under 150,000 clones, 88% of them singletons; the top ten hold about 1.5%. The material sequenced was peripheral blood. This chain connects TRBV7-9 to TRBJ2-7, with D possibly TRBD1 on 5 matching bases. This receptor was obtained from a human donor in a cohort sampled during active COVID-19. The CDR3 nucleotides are TGTGCCAGCAGCTTAGTTCCGGACAAATCCTACGAGCAGTACTTC. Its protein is CASSLVPDKSYEQYF.